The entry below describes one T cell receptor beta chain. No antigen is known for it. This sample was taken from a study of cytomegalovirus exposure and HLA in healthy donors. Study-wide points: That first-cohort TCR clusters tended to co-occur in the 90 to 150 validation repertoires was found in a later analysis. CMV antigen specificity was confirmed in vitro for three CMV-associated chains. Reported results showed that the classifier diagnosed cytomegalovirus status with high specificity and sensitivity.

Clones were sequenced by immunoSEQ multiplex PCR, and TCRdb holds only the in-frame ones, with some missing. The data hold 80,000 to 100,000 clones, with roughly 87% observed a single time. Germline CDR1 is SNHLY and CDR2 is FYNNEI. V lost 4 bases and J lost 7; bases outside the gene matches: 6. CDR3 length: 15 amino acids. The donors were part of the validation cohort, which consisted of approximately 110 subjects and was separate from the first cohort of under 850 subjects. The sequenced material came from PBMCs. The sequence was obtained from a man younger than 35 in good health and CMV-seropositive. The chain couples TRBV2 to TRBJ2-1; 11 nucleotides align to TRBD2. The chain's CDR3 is CASSGTSGFRNEQFF. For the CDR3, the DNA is TGTGCCAGCAGTGGGACTAGCGGGTTTCGAAATGAGCAGTTCTTC.